This entry lists 15 T cell receptor beta chains sequenced from one sample in a study of T cell responses to AZD1222 COVID-19 vaccine. The repertoire was sequenced with immunoSEQ multiplex PCR; TCRdb's copy has only in-frame clones and lacks some. The sample gives 130,000 or so clones, 91% of which show up once; about 5.3% is in the top ten. The sequenced sample was peripheral blood, obtained on day 0 of AZD1222 vaccination. The receptors shown here come from an adult in good health.

The V and J genes are TRBV7-2 and TRBJ1-6; TRBD1 might be the D (6 bases). The CDR3 extends over 16 amino acids. V lost 8 bases, J lost 0 bases, and 14 bases lay in between. The germline CDR1 and CDR2 sequences are SGHTA and FQGNSA. CDR3 amino acids: CASRYGGSSYNSPLHF. CDR3 in DNA: TGTGCCAGCCGGTACGGGGGCAGCTCCTATAATTCACCCCTCCACTTT.

The rearrangement links TRBV28 to TRBJ1-2; D call uncertain. Looked up from germline, CDR1 is MDHEN and CDR2 is SYDVKM. Trimming shortened V by 6 bases and J by 2 bases, and 13 bases separated the two germline ends. This CDR3 is 14 amino acids long. The CDR3 DNA reads as TGTGCCAGCAGCTTTGGGCAGGCGAACTATGGCTACACCTTC. Amino acid sequence: CASSFGQANYGYTF.

This clone was found once. The chain links TRBV6-5 to TRBJ1-2, with 8 positions matching TRBD1. CDR3 size: 15 residues. V shed 6 bases and J 7 bases; nucleotides not matched to a gene: 13. Germline V gene lookup returns CDR1 MNHEY and CDR2 SVGAGI. For the CDR3, the DNA is TGTGCCAGCAGGATTGTGGGGACAGGCAGTGGTGGCTACACCTTC. Translated, it gives CASRIVGTGSGGYTF.

CDR3 residues: CASSLSVRDADTQYF. In nucleotides, the CDR3 is TGTGCCAGCAGCTTAAGTGTCAGGGACGCAGATACGCAGTATTTT. The chain combines TRBV7-6 with TRBJ2-3; perhaps D is TRBD1 or TRBD2 (5 bases each). Trimming cost V 2 bases and J 4 bases, with 13 bases left between them. From germline, CDR1 is SGHVS and CDR2 FNYEAQ. The CDR3 covers 15 residues. The variable domain in full, completed from reference TRBV7-6 and TRBJ2-3, reads GAGVSQSPRYKVTKRGQDVALRCDPISGHVSLYWYRQALGQGPEFLTYFNYEAQQDKSGLPNDRFSAERPEGSISTLTIQRTEQRDSAMYRCASSLSVRDADTQYFGPGTRLTVL.

The DNA of the CDR3 is TGTGCCAGCAGCCAATCGGACCTGACAGGGTCGAGACAGCCCCAGCATTTT. It encodes CASSQSDLTGSRQPQHF. The rearrangement links TRBV16 to TRBJ1-5; 7 bases are shared with TRBD1. Per the germline V gene, CDR1 is KGHSY and CDR2 is FQNENV. The V gene end was trimmed by 0 bases and the J gene end by 7 bases; junction bases not matched to a gene: 12. The CDR3 covers 17 residues.

V is TRBV7-3 and J is TRBJ2-5; D gene unclear. The germline V gene has CDR1 SGHTA and CDR2 FQGTGA. The V and J ends lost 4 bases and 1 base respectively, with 7 bases between them. This CDR3 comprises 13 residues. The CDR3 region is CASSSTPQETQYF. The CDR3 region has the DNA TGTGCCAGCAGCTCCACTCCCCAAGAGACCCAGTACTTC.

In regard to this clone: Sequence at one end of the junction differs from germline and may be a read error. The CDR3 loop reads CASSLEGTGSSRVF. The CDR3 nucleotides read TGCGCCAGCAGCTTGGAAGGGACAGGGTCTTCACGCGTCTTT. The rearrangement links TRBV5-1 to TRBJ1-1; 9 nucleotides align to TRBD1. Per germline, CDR1 SGHRS and CDR2 YFSETQ. The CDR3 loop spans 14 amino acids.

This clone was seen a single time. For the CDR3, the DNA is TGTGCCAGCAGCCAATCCTTGGGGGGGATCATTCAGTACTTC. Protein: CASSQSLGGIIQYF. The chain recombines TRBV3-1 (or the pseudogene TRBV3-2) with TRBJ2-4, with 7 positions matching TRBD2. CDR1 and CDR2 from the germline V gene are LGHDT and YNNKEL (reference sequence). The V and J ends lost 2 bases and 9 bases, in that order; junction bases with no gene match: 7. This CDR3 has 14 residues.

The rearrangement joins TRBV9 to TRBJ1-3; D is possibly TRBD1 (5 bases). The germline CDR1 and CDR2 sequences are SGDLS and YYNGEE. The V gene lost 0 bases and the J gene lost 4 bases, with 11 bases spanning the gap. There are 15 residues in the CDR3. The CDR3 nucleotides read TGTGCCAGCAGCGTAGACGGCAGGGTGGGAAACACCATATATTTT. It is translated as CASSVDGRVGNTIYF. Based on the CDR3 plus reference TRBV9 and TRBJ1-3, the full variable domain is DSGVTQTPKHLITATGQRVTLRCSPRSGDLSVYWYQQSLDQGLQFLIQYYNGEERAKGNILERFSAQQFPDLHSELNLSSLELGDSALYFCASSVDGRVGNTIYFGEGSWLTVV.

This chain joins TRBV30 and TRBJ1-1; D perhaps matches TRBD1 (5 bases). The germline gives CDR1 GTSNPN, CDR2 SVGIG (reference sequence). This CDR3 has 15 amino acids. The V and J ends lost 0 bases and 6 bases respectively, with 17 bases between them. CDR3 nucleotides: TGTGCCTGGAGTGTACCTTCCCCAGGGTACCCTGAAGCTTTCTTT. It encodes CAWSVPSPGYPEAFF.

The V and J genes are TRBV11-3 and TRBJ1-1; the D is unclear. This CDR3 spans 14 amino acids. V lost 5 bases and J lost 4, with 14 bases in between. In germline, CDR1 is SGHNT, CDR2 YENEEA. CDR3 loop: CASSAPGRGTEAFF. CDR3 sequence (DNA): TGTGCCAGCAGCGCCCCAGGACGCGGCACTGAAGCTTTCTTT.

This clone occurred a few times. V gene TRBV15 combines with J gene TRBJ1-5; no clear D gene. This CDR3 spans 14 amino acids. Germline CDR1 LNHNV, CDR2 YYDKDF (reference sequence). V was cut by 0 bases and J by 2 bases, with 5 bases left in between. CDR3 loop: CATSRDPGNQPQHF. The CDR3 DNA reads as TGTGCCACCAGCAGAGATCCTGGCAATCAGCCCCAGCATTTT.

J is TRBJ1-1 and V is TRBV5-1, with 7 bases that match TRBD1. Germline CDR1 and CDR2: SGHRS and YFSETQ. Germline trimming cut 7 bases from V and 4 bases from J; bases unmatched to any gene: 7. The CDR3 covers 13 residues. For the CDR3, the DNA is TGCGCCAGCGCCGAGGGGGCGGGCACTGAAGCTTTCTTT. This translates into CASAEGAGTEAFF. The full variable domain, with the rest looked up from reference TRBV5-1 and TRBJ1-1, is KAGVTQTPRYLIKTRGQQVTLSCSPISGHRSVSWYQQTPGQGLQFLFEYFSETQRNKGNFPGRFSGRQFSNSRSEMNVSTLELGDSALYLCASAEGAGTEAFFGQGTRLTVV.

V is TRBV6-1 and J is TRBJ2-2; 7 bases align to TRBD1. Germline CDR1 is MNHNS and CDR2 is SASEGT. The CDR3 runs 14 residues. The trim removed 6 bases at V and 7 bases at J, leaving 8 bases unmatched. Written as DNA, the CDR3 is TGTGCCAGCAGCCTAACAGGGGATAGCGGGGAGCTGTTTTTT. It encodes CASSLTGDSGELFF.

This clone was seen a single time. This chain links TRBV7-8 with TRBJ1-1, with 7 bases lining up with TRBD1. Germline V lookup: CDR1 SGHVS, CDR2 FQNEAQ. The CDR3 has 13 residues. The V segment lost 4 bases and the J segment 9 bases; nucleotides outside the gene matches: 8. CDR3 amino acids: CASSSRTGWKAFF. CDR3 DNA: TGTGCCAGCAGCTCAAGGACAGGTTGGAAAGCTTTCTTT.